This TCR beta chain was sequenced in a study of cytomegalovirus exposure and HLA in healthy donors. Whole-study context: The study's early data release held about 85 million unique TCRs from HLA-typed donors. Researchers found that roughly 81% of 300 to 450 genotyped donors fell within the Caucasian-associated ancestry cluster.

With 60 Vbeta and 13 Jbeta primers, the PCR was carried out. Clones were sequenced by immunoSEQ multiplex PCR, and TCRdb holds only the in-frame ones, with some missing. The sample consists of 250,000 to 350,000 clones, just over 85% of them appearing once. Turning to this clone: The antigen is undetermined.

CDR1 and CDR2 (germline): SGHRS, YFSETQ. The CDR3 is 15 amino acids. Trimming pared 0 bases from V and 0 bases from J, leaving 9 bases between. Broader study findings: Donors belonging to an Asian-associated ancestry cluster reportedly showed fewer N-insertions in productive TCRs than the roughly 670-donor mean, according to what a later analysis found. There were some 150 TCR beta chains listed as cytomegalovirus-associated.

Sample: PBMCs. The chain recombines TRBV5-1 with TRBJ1-1; D might be TRBD1 (6 bases). This receptor was obtained from a man aged 40-49 years in good health and CMV-seropositive. The CDR3 DNA sequence: TGCGCCAGCAGCTTGGGTACAGGGCTGAACACTGAAGCTTTCTTT. Translated: CASSLGTGLNTEAFF.